These 7 T cell receptor beta chains were all obtained from the same sample, sequenced in a study of cytomegalovirus exposure and HLA in healthy donors. Clones were read by immunoSEQ multiplex PCR, and TCRdb kept only the in-frame ones, dropping some. The table lists more than 75,000 clones, 90% to 95% of them singletons. What was sequenced was PBMCs. These receptor sequences come from a man younger than 35 in good health and CMV-seronegative.

The gene calls are TRBV5-4 and TRBJ2-7, with D possibly matching TRBD2 (6 bases). The germline V and J ends were trimmed by 4 bases and 1 base, with 12 bases remaining between them. This CDR3 region has 14 residues. Germline CDR1 SGHNT, CDR2 YYREEE (reference sequence). CDR3 sequence: CASSAGTPSYEQYF. CDR3 in DNA: TGTGCCAGCAGCGCTGGGACTCCTTCCTACGAGCAGTACTTC.

The J gene is TRBJ2-1, the V gene TRBV2, with 8 bases that match TRBD2. This CDR3 contains 13 residues. Germline lookup yields CDR1 SNHLY and CDR2 FYNNEI. The trim removed 6 bases at V and 10 bases at J, leaving 8 bases unmatched. CDR3 in DNA: TGTGCCAGCAGGCCGGGACTAGGCCTAGAGCAGTTCTTC. Translation: CASRPGLGLEQFF.

The chain couples TRBV7-9 to TRBJ2-3, with TRBD2 identical over 8 bases. This CDR3 comprises 15 residues. J was trimmed by 7 bases and V by 5 bases; bases with no gene match: 11. Germline-derived CDR1 and CDR2 are SEHNR and FQNEAQ (reference sequence). CDR3 region: CASSPTSADRHTQYF. The CDR3 DNA sequence: TGTGCCAGCAGCCCGACTAGCGCGGATCGGCATACGCAGTATTTT.

This clone has only one observation. V is TRBV7-2 and J is TRBJ1-1, with D perhaps TRBD1 (5 bases). Germline V gene lookup returns CDR1 SGHTA and CDR2 FQGNSA. The V gene lost 0 bases and the J gene lost 1 base, with 12 bases spanning the gap. The CDR3 is made up of 16 amino acids. The CDR3 region has the DNA TGTGCCAGCAGCTTAGCGTGGGGCAGAAGGAACACTGAAGCTTTCTTT. This gives the protein CASSLAWGRRNTEAFF.

The chain is built from TRBV5-1 and TRBJ1-1, with TRBD1 matching 9 bases. V shed 3 bases, J shed 1 base, and the junction held 4 bases outside the gene matches. Germline CDR1 and CDR2: SGHRS and YFSETQ. This CDR3 has 15 residues. Here the CDR3 DNA reads TGCGCCAGCAGCTCCGGGACAGGGAGGAACACTGAAGCTTTCTTT. Translated, it gives CASSSGTGRNTEAFF.

A single count supports this clone. The J gene is TRBJ2-1, the V gene TRBV14; the match to TRBD1 covers 7 bases. Germline-derived CDR1 and CDR2 are SGHDN and FVKESK. The CDR3 totals 15 residues. V lost 4 bases, J lost 1 base, and 4 bases stayed unmatched. The CDR3 nucleotides are TGTGCCAGCAGCCTAAGACAGGGTTCCTACAATGAGCAGTTCTTC. Translated, it gives CASSLRQGSYNEQFF.

The chain combines TRBV25-1 with TRBJ2-7; maybe TRBD2 (6 bases). The V end was cut by 6 bases, the J end by 2 bases, with 11 bases between. The CDR3 totals 13 residues. From germline, CDR1 is MGHDK and CDR2 SYGVNS. The CDR3 DNA is TGTGCCAGCAGCAGGGACTTCCCCTACGAGCAGTACTTC. Translation: CASSRDFPYEQYF.